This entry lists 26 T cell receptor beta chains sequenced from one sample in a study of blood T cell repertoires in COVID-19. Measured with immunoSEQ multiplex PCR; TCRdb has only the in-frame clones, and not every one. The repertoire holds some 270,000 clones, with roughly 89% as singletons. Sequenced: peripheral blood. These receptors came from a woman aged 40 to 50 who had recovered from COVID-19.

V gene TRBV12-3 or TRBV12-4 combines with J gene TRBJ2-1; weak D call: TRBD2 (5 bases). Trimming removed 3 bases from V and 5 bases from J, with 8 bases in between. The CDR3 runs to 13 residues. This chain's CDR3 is CASSFYGDNEQFF. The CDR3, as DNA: TGTGCCAGCAGTTTCTACGGGGACAATGAGCAGTTCTTC.

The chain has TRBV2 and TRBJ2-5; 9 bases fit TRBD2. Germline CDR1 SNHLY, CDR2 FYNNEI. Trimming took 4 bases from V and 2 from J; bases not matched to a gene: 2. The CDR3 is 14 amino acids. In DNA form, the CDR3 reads TGTGCCAGCAGTGGACTAGCGGCTCAAGAGACCCAGTACTTC. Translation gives CASSGLAAQETQYF.

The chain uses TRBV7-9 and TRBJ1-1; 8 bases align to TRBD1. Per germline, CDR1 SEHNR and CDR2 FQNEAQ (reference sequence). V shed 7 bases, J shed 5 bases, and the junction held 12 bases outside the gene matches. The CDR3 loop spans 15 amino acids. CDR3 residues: CASTPPHRGITEAFF. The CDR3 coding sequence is TGTGCCAGCACCCCGCCCCACAGGGGGATTACTGAAGCTTTCTTT.

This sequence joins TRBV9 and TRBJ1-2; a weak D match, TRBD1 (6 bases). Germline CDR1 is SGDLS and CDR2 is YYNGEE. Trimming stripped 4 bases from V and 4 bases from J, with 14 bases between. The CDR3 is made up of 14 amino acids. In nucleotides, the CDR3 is TGTGCCAGCAGCCAACAGGGTTCTCGCTATGGCTACACCTTC. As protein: CASSQQGSRYGYTF.

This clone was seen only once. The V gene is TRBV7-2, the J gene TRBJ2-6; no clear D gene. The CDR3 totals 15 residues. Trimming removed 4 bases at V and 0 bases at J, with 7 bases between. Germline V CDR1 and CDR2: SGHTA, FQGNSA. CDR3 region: CASSSRSSGANVLTF. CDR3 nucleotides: TGTGCCAGCAGCTCCCGTAGCTCTGGGGCCAACGTCCTGACTTTC.

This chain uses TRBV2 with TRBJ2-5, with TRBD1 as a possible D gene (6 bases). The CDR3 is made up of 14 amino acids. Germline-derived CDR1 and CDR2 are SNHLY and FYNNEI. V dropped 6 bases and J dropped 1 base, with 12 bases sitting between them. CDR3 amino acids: CASSHRDIQETQYF. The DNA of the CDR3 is TGTGCCAGCAGCCACCGGGACATCCAAGAGACCCAGTACTTC.

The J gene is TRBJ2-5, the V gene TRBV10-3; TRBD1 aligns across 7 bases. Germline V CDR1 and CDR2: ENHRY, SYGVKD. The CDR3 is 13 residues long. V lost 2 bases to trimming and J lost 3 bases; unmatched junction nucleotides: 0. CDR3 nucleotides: TGTGCCATCAGTGAGGACAGGGAAGAGACCCAGTACTTC. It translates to CAISEDREETQYF.

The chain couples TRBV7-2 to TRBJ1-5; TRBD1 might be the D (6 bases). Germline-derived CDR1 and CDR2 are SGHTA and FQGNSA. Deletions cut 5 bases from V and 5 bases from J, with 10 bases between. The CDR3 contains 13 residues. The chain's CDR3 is CASSLGGDQPQHF. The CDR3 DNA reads TGTGCCAGCAGCCTAGGGGGGGATCAGCCCCAGCATTTT.

The CDR3 DNA follows: TGTGCCAGCAGCCCTCTGACAGGGGCGGTGAACACTGAAGCTTTCTTT. Its translation: CASSPLTGAVNTEAFF. The gene calls are TRBV28 and TRBJ1-1; 8 nucleotides match TRBD1. This CDR3 has 16 residues. After removal of 6 bases from V and 0 bases from J, the junction contained 9 bases not matched to a gene. CDR1 and CDR2 from the germline V gene are MDHEN and SYDVKM.

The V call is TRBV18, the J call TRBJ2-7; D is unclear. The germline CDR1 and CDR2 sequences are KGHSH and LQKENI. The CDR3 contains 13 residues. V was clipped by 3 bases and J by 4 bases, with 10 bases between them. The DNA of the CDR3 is TGTGCCAGCTCACCGGTTTCAGGTTACGAGCAGTACTTC. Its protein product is CASSPVSGYEQYF.

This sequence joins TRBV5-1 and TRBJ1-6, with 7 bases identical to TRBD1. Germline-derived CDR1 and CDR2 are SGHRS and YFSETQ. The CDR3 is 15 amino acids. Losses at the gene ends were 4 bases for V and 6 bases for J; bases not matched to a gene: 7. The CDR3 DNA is TGCGCCAGCAGCCGTACAGGGGTAACTAATTCACCCCTCCACTTT. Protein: CASSRTGVTNSPLHF. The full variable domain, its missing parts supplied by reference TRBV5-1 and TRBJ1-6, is KAGVTQTPRYLIKTRGQQVTLSCSPISGHRSVSWYQQTPGQGLQFLFEYFSETQRNKGNFPGRFSGRQFSNSRSEMNVSTLELGDSALYLCASSRTGVTNSPLHFGNGTRLTVT.

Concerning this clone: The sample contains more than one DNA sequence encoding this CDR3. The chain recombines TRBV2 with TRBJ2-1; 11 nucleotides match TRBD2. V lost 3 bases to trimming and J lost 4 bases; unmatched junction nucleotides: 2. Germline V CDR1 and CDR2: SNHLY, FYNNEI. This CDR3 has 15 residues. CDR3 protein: CASSDRLAGYNEQFF. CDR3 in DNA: TGTGCCAGCAGTGACAGACTAGCGGGATACAATGAGCAGTTCTTC.

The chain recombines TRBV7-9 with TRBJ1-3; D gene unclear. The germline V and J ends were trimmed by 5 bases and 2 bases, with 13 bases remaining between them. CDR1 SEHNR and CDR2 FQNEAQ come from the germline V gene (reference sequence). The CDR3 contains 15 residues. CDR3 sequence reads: CASSASQAAGNTIYF. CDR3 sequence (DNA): TGTGCCAGCAGCGCGAGTCAGGCTGCTGGAAACACCATATATTTT.

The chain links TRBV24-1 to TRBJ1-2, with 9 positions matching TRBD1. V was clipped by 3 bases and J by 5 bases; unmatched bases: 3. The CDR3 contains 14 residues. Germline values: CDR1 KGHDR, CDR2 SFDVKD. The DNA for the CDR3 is TGTGCCACCAGTGATAGGACAGGGGTATATGGCTACACCTTC. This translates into CATSDRTGVYGYTF.

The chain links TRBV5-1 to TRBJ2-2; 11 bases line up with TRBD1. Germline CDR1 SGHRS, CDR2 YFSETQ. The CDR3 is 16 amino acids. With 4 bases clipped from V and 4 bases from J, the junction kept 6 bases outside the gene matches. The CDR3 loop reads CASSRTGTGGTGELFF. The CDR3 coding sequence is TGCGCCAGCAGCCGTACCGGGACAGGGGGCACCGGGGAGCTGTTTTTT.

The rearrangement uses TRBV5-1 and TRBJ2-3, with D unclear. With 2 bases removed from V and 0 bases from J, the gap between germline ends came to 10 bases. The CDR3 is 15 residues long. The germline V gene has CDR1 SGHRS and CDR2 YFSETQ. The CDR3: CASSFPGLSTDTQYF. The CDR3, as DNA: TGCGCCAGCAGCTTCCCGGGTCTTAGCACAGATACGCAGTATTTT.

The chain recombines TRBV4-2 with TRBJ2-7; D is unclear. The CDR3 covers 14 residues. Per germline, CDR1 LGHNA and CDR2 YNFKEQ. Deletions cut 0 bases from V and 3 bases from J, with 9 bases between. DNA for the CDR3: TGTGCCAGCAGCCAAGAACAACACCGCTACGAGCAGTACTTC. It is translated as CASSQEQHRYEQYF.

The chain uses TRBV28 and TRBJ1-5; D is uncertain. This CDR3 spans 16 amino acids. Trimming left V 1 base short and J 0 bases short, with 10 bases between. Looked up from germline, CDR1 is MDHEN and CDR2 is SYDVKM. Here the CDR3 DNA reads TGTGCCAGCAGTTTATTGACTCCCGATAGCAATCAGCCCCAGCATTTT. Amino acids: CASSLLTPDSNQPQHF.

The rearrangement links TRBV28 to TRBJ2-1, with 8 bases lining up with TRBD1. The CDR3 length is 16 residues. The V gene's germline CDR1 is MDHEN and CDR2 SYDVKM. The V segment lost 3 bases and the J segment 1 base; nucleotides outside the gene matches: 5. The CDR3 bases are TGTGCCAGCAGTTTTCCCCACAGGGGGTCCTACAATGAGCAGTTCTTC. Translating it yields CASSFPHRGSYNEQFF.

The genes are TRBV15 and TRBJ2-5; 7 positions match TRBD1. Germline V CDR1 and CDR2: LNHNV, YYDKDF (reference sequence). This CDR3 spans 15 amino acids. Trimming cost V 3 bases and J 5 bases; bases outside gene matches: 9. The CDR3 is CATSSIYRGRETQYF. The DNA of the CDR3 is TGTGCCACCAGCAGTATATACAGGGGCAGGGAGACCCAGTACTTC.

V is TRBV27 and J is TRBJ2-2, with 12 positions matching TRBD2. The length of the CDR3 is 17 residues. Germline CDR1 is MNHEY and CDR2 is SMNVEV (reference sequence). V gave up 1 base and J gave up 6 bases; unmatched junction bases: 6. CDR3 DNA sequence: TGTGCCAGCAGTTTATTTCCTAGCGGGGGGGCCGCCGGGGAGCTGTTTTTT. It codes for CASSLFPSGGAAGELFF.

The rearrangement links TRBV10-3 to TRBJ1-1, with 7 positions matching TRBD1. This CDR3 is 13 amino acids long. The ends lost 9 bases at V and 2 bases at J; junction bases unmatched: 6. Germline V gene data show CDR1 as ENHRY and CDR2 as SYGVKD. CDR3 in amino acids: CAILRDSNTEAFF. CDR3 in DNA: TGTGCCATTTTAAGGGACAGCAACACTGAAGCTTTCTTT.

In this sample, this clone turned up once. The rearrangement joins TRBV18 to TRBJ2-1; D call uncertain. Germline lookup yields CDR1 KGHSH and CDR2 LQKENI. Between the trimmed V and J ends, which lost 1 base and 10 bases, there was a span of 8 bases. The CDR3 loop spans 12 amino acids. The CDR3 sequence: CASSPLSSEQFF. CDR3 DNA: TGTGCCAGCTCACCACTGAGTTCAGAGCAGTTCTTC.

The CDR3 spells CASSSGQNEQYF. The CDR3 region has the DNA TGTGCCAGCAGCTCGGGACAGAACGAGCAGTACTTC. V usage is TRBV11-3 and J usage is TRBJ2-7, with 7 positions matching TRBD1. The trim removed 4 bases at V and 5 bases at J, leaving 2 bases unmatched. Germline CDR1 is SGHNT and CDR2 is YENEEA. The CDR3 has 12 amino acids.

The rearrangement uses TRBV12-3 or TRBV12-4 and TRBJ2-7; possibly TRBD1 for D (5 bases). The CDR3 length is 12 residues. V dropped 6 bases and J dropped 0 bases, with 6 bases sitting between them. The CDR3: CASRTDSYEQYF. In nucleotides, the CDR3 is TGTGCCAGCAGGACAGACTCCTACGAGCAGTACTTC.

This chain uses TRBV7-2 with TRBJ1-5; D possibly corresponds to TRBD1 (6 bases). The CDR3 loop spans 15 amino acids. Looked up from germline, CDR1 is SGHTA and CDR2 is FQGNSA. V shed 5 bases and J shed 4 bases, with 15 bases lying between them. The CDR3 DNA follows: TGTGCCAGCAGCCTCCAGGGGTTCGGGAATCAGCCCCAGCATTTT. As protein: CASSLQGFGNQPQHF.